These T cell receptor beta chains were read from a single sample in a study of T-cell memory formation after mild COVID-19. TCRdb reanalysed the 5' RACE reads using MiXCR and keeps one entry per CDR3 protein. The data contain roughly 14,000 distinct CDR3 sequences, approximately 20% of them singletons. Sequences were obtained from PBMCs or a T cell subset sorted from them (not recorded which). All receptors come from an adult woman who had mild COVID-19 (a few samples of this study predate the infection). Cell type and time point are not known. CDR3s leave out the opening cysteine and the closing phenylalanine or tryptophan. Size is stated for part of the rows, as once, few or many counts, or as a class when the clone is expanded.

cdr3_length	v_call	clone_size	j_call	cdr3_aa
17	TRBV30	medium-sized	TRBJ2-1	AWSAINELWGGSYNEQF
13	TRBV20-1	many	TRBJ2-7	SASFGRERSREQY
15	TRBV2	many	TRBJ1-4	ASSYLMGGAGSEKLF
11	TRBV5-4	many	TRBJ1-2	ASSFSYRGGYT
12	TRBV7-9	medium-sized	TRBJ2-1	ASSPRAGKGEQF
13	TRBV11-3	few	TRBJ2-2	ASSLDGPNTGELF
11	TRBV12-5	many	TRBJ2-1	ASGRQGYNEQF
13	TRBV3-1	many	TRBJ1-1	ASSLGQGMNTEAF
16	TRBV9	many	TRBJ2-3	ASSVEAGVPGSTDTQY
14	TRBV4-1	many	TRBJ2-7	ASSQVPTASSYEQY
13	TRBV4-1	many	TRBJ1-2	ASSQDPGTGWGYT
14	TRBV24-1	many	TRBJ2-1	ATSDPDRDPYNEQF
15	TRBV7-9	-	TRBJ2-3	ASSSLSGGFRTDTQY
13	TRBV7-6	few	TRBJ1-2	ASSPRETGLNGYT
14	TRBV7-9	medium-sized	TRBJ2-7	ASSLVGLARDYEQY
12	TRBV7-9	medium-sized	TRBJ1-6	ASSSTWTGSPLH
12	TRBV4-1	many	TRBJ1-1	ASSQGQVQTEAF
16	TRBV11-1	many	TRBJ2-2	ASSFAGWTGGNTGELF
13	TRBV29-1	once	TRBJ2-1	SAVEDLAGYNEQF
13	TRBV7-9	many	TRBJ2-7	ASSLGGQANYEQY
12	TRBV11-1	medium-sized	TRBJ2-2	ASSLWRNTGELF
15	TRBV3-1	many	TRBJ1-3	ASSQDLSRISGNTIY
16	TRBV15	many	TRBJ1-5	ATSRGYRSRGGNQPQH
13	TRBV10-3	many	TRBJ2-2	AISGGLAAPGELF